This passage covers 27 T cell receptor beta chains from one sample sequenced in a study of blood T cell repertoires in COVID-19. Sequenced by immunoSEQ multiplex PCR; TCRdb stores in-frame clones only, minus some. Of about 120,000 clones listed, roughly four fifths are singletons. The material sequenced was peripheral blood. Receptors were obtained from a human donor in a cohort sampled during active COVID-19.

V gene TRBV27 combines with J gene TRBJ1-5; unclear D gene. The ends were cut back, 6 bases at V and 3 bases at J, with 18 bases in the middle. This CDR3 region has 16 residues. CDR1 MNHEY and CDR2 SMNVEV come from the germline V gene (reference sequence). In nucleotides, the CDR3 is TGTGCCAGCAGCCCGGTGGTTTCGGGGAACAATCAGCCCCAGCATTTT. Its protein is CASSPVVSGNNQPQHF.

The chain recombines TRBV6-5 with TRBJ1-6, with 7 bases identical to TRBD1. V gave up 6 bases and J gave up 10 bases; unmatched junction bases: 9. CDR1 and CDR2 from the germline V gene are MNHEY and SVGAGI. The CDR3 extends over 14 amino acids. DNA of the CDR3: TGTGCCAGCAGACTGACAGGGAGTTACTCACCCCTCCACTTT. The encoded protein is CASRLTGSYSPLHF.

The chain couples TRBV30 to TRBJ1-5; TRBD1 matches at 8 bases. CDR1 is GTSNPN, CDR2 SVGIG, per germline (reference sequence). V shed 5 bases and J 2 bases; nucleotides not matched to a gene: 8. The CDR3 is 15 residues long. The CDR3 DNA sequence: TGTGCCTGGGCCCCCCCGGGACAGGGCAATCAGCCCCAGCATTTT. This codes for CAWAPPGQGNQPQHF. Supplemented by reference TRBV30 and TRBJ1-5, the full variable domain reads SQTIHQWPATLVQPVGSPLSLECTVEGTSNPNLYWYRQAAGRGLQLLFYSVGIGQISSEVPQNLSASRPQDRQFILSSKKLLLSDSGFYLCAWAPPGQGNQPQHFGDGTRLSIL.

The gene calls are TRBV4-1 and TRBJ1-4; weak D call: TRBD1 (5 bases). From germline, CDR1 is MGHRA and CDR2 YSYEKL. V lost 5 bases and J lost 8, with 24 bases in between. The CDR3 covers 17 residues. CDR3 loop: CASSTSPPGSEGEKLFF. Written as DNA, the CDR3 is TGCGCCAGCAGCACCTCCCCCCCAGGGTCGGAGGGGGAAAAACTGTTTTTT.

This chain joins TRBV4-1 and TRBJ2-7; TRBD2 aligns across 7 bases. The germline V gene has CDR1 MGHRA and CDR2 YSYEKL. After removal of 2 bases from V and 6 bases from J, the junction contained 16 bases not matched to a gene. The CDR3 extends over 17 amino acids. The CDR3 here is CASSQRSSGSRGVEQYF. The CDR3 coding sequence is TGCGCCAGCAGCCAACGATCTTCAGGGTCTCGGGGGGTCGAGCAGTACTTC.

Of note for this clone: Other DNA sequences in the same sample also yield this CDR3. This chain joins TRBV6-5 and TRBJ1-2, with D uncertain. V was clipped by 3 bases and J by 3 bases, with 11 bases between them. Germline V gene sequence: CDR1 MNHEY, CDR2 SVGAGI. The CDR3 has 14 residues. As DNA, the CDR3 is TGTGCCAGCAGTTATTCCCACGGGGACTATGGCTACACCTTC. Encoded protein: CASSYSHGDYGYTF.

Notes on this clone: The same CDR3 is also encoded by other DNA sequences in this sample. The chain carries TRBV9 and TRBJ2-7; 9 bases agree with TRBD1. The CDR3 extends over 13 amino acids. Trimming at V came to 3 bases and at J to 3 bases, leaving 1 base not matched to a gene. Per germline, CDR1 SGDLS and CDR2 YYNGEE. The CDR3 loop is CASSEGQGYEQYF. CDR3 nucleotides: TGTGCCAGCAGCGAGGGACAGGGCTACGAGCAGTACTTC.

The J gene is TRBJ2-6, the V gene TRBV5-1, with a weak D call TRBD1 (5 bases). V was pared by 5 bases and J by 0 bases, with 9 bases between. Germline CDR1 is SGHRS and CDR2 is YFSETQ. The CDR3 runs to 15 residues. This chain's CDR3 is CASSHDSSGANVLTF. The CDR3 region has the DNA TGCGCCAGCAGTCATGACAGCTCTGGGGCCAACGTCCTGACTTTC.

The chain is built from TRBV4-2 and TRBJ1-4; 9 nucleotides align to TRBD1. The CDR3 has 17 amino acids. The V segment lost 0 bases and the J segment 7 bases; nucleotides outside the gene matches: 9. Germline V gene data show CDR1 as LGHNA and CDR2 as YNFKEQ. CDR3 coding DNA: TGTGCCAGCAGCCAAGATCGAAAAGGACAGGGGTTTGAAAAACTGTTTTTT. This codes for CASSQDRKGQGFEKLFF.

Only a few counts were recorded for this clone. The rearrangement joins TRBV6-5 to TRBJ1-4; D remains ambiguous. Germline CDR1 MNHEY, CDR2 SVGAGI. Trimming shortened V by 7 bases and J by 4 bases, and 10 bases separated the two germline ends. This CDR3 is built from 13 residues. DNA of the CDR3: TGTGCCAGCACCACGGGGTTTAATGAAAAACTGTTTTTT. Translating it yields CASTTGFNEKLFF.

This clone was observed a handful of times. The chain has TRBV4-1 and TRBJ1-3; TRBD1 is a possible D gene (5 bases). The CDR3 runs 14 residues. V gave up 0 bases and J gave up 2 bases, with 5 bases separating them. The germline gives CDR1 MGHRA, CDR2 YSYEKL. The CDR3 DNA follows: TGCGCCAGCAGCCAAGAAGGGGCTGGAAACACCATATATTTT. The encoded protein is CASSQEGAGNTIYF.

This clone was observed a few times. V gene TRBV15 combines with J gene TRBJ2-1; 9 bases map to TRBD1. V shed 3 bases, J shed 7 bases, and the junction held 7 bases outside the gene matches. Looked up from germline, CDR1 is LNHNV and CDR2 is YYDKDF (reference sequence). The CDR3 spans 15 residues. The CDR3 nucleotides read TGTGCCACCAGCAGGATGGGACAGGGAAAGAATGAGCAGTTCTTC. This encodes CATSRMGQGKNEQFF.

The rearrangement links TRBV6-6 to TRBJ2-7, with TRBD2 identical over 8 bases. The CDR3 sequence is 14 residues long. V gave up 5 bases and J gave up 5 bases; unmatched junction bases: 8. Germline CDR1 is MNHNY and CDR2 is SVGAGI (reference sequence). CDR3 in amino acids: CASSPSGSSNEQYF. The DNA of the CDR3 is TGTGCCAGCAGTCCGAGCGGGAGCAGCAACGAGCAGTACTTC.

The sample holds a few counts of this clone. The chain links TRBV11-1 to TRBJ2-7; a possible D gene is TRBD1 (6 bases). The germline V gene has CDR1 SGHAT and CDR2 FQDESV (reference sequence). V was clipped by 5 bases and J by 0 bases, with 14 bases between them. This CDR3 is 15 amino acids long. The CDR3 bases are TGTGCCAGCAGCCGCGGACAGTCTAGCTCCTACGAGCAGTACTTC. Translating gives CASSRGQSSSYEQYF.

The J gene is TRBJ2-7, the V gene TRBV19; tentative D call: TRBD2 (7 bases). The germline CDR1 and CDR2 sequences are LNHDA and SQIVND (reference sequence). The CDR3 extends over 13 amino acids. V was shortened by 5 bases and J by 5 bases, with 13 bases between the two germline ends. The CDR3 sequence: CASSPRGGHEQYF. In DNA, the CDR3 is TGTGCCAGTAGTCCGAGGGGGGGCCACGAGCAGTACTTC.

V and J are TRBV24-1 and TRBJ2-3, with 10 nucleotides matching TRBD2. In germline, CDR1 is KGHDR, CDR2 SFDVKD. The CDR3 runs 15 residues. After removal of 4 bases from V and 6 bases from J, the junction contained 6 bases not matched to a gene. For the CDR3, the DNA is TGTGCCACCAGTGACCTCCTAGCGGGAGTGGATACGCAGTATTTT. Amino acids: CATSDLLAGVDTQYF.

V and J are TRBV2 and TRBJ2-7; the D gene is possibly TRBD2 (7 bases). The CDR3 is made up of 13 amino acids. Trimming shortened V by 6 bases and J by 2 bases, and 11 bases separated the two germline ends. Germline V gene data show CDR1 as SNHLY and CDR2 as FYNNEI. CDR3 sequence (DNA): TGTGCCAGCAGACAGGGAGGGACCTACGAGCAGTACTTC. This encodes CASRQGGTYEQYF.

The CDR3 spells CASSGRTGVTYEQYF. In DNA form, the CDR3 reads TGTGCCAGCAGTGGGAGGACAGGCGTAACCTACGAGCAGTACTTC. The chain recombines TRBV27 with TRBJ2-7; perhaps TRBD1 as D (7 bases). This CDR3 spans 15 amino acids. The V end lost 5 bases, the J end lost 2 bases, and 16 bases lay between the germline ends. In germline, CDR1 is MNHEY, CDR2 SMNVEV (reference sequence).

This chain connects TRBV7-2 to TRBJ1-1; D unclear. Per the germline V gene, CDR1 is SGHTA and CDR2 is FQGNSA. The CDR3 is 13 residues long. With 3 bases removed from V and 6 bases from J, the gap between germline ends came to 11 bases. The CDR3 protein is CASSLGPGAEAFF. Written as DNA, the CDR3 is TGTGCCAGCAGCTTGGGCCCAGGCGCTGAAGCTTTCTTT.

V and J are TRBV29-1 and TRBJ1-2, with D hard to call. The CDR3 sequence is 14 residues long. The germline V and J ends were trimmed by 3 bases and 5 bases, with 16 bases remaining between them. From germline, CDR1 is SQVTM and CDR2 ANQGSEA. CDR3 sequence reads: CSVELRETRYGYTF. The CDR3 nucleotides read TGCAGCGTTGAGCTTAGGGAGACTAGATATGGCTACACCTTC.

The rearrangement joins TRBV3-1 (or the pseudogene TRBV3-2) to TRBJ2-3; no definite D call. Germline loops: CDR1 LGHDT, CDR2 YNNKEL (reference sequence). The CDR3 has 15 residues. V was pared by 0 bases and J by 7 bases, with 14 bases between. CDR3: CASSQDIGARNTQYF. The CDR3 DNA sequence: TGTGCCAGCAGCCAAGATATAGGAGCGCGGAATACGCAGTATTTT.

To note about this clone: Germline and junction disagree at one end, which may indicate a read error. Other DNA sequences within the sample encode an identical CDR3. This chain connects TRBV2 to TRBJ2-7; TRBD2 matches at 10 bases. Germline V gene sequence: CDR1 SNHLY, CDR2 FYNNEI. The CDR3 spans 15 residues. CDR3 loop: CASSESGLARYEQYF. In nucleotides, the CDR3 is TGTGCCAGTAGTGAGTCGGGACTAGCGCGATACGAGCAGTACTTC. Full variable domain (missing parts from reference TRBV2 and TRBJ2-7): EPEVTQTPSHQVTQMGQEVILRCVPISNHLYFYWYRQILGQKVEFLVSFYNNEISEKSEIFDDQFSVERPDGSNFTLKIRSTKLEDSAMYFCASSESGLARYEQYFGPGTRLTVT.

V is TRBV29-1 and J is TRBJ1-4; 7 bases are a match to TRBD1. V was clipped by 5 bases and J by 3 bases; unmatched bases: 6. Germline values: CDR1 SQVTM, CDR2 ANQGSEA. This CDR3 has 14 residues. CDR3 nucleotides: TGCAGCGTTCCCGACAGGGTGGCTAATGAAAAACTGTTTTTT. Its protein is CSVPDRVANEKLFF.

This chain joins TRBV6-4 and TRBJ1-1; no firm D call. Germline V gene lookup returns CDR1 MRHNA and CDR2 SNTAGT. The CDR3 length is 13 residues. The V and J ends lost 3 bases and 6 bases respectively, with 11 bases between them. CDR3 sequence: CASSDREGAEAFF. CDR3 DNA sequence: TGTGCCAGCAGTGATCGAGAGGGAGCTGAAGCTTTCTTT.

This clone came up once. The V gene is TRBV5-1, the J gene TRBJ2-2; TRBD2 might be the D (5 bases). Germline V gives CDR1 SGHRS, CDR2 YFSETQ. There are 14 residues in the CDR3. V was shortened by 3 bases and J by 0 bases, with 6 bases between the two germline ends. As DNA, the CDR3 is TGCGCCAGCAGCTACGGGACGAACACCGGGGAGCTGTTTTTT. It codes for CASSYGTNTGELFF.

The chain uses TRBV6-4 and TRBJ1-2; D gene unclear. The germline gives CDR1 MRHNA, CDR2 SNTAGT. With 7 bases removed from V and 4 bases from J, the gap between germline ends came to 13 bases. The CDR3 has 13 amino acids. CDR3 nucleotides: TGTGCCAGCAACGGGAGCCAGCTCTATGGCTACACCTTC. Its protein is CASNGSQLYGYTF.

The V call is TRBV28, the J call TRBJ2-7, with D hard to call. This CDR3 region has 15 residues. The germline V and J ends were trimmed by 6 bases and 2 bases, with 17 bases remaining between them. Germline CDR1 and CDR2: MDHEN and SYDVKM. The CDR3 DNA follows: TGTGCCAGCAGCGCGCCGGGTCGTACCACCTACGAGCAGTACTTC. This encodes CASSAPGRTTYEQYF.